These 27 T cell receptor beta chains were sequenced from one sample in a study of T cell changes during pregnancy in multiple sclerosis (dated by TCRdb to between 2018 and 2020). Library method: the immunoSEQ multiplex PCR assay. TCRdb retrieved this table from immuneACCESS and kept in-frame rearrangements only. Not all clones are present; in checked studies, unresolved V genes account for under half, and no reason is known for the remainder. Across this sample there are about 100,000 clones, with approximately 94% seen only once. 1.2% of the sample rests with the top ten. This specimen was peripheral blood, taken in the second trimester of pregnancy. The receptor set was obtained from a female donor with multiple sclerosis, enrolled in a pregnancy study.

The chain employs TRBV19 and TRBJ2-1, with 12 nucleotides matching TRBD1. This CDR3 has 16 amino acids. Germline trimming cut 5 bases from V and 8 bases from J; bases unmatched to any gene: 10. Germline V gene sequence: CDR1 LNHDA, CDR2 SQIVND (reference sequence). The CDR3 loop reads CASSLPPGQGADEQFF. The CDR3 DNA sequence: TGTGCCAGTAGTCTTCCCCCGGGACAGGGGGCAGATGAGCAGTTCTTC.

About this clone: Distinct nucleotide sequences in the sample also encode this CDR3. The rearrangement links TRBV9 to TRBJ2-3; D call uncertain. This CDR3 region has 13 residues. V was clipped by 3 bases and J by 0 bases, with 5 bases between them. Germline V CDR1 and CDR2: SGDLS, YYNGEE. CDR3 DNA sequence: TGTGCCAGCAGCGCCACTAGCACAGATACGCAGTATTTT. This translates into CASSATSTDTQYF.

The genes are TRBV19 and TRBJ2-1; TRBD2 is a possible D gene (6 bases). The CDR3 has 16 residues. CDR1 is LNHDA and CDR2 is SQIVND in the germline V gene (reference sequence). The V and J ends lost 9 bases and 1 base respectively, with 19 bases between them. DNA of the CDR3: TGTGCCAGCTCCGGGGGAGTAGCGAGGTCCTACAATGAGCAGTTCTTC. Its protein product is CASSGGVARSYNEQFF.

V is TRBV30 and J is TRBJ2-3; 9 positions match TRBD1. After removal of 3 bases from V and 3 bases from J, the junction contained 7 bases not matched to a gene. Germline CDR1 and CDR2: GTSNPN and SVGIG (reference sequence). The CDR3 extends over 15 amino acids. DNA for the CDR3: TGTGCCTGGAGGAAGGACAGGGGAAGTACAGATACGCAGTATTTT. This codes for CAWRKDRGSTDTQYF.

This sequence joins TRBV9 and TRBJ2-5; maybe TRBD1 (5 bases). V was shortened by 3 bases and J by 2 bases, with 17 bases between the two germline ends. The CDR3 runs 16 residues. CDR1 is SGDLS, CDR2 YYNGEE, per germline. The CDR3 region has the DNA TGTGCCAGCAGCGCCTCCAGGGTCGCACCTCAAGAGACCCAGTACTTC. It specifies CASSASRVAPQETQYF.

V usage is TRBV7-8 and J usage is TRBJ1-4; D is perhaps TRBD1 (6 bases). The length of the CDR3 is 14 residues. The germline CDR1 and CDR2 sequences are SGHVS and FQNEAQ. V lost 5 bases and J 10 bases, leaving 17 bases between the germline ends. CDR3 sequence (DNA): TGTGCCAGCAGCCCAACCGGGACAAGCGGAAAACTGTTTTTT. It specifies CASSPTGTSGKLFF.

The chain carries TRBV7-8 and TRBJ1-5; TRBD1 matches 8 bases. V was clipped by 2 bases and J by 5 bases; unmatched bases: 8. Germline V gene lookup returns CDR1 SGHVS and CDR2 FQNEAQ. CDR3 size: 16 residues. As DNA, the CDR3 is TGTGCCAGCAGCTTATACGAGGACAGGGCCTATCAGCCCCAGCATTTT. This codes for CASSLYEDRAYQPQHF.

This rearrangement joins TRBV30 to TRBJ1-4, with 10 bases fitting TRBD1. V gave up 3 bases and J gave up 8 bases; unmatched junction bases: 9. CDR3 length equals 15 residues. The germline gives CDR1 GTSNPN, CDR2 SVGIG (reference sequence). The CDR3: CAWRRTGGRKEKLFF. The CDR3 coding sequence is TGTGCCTGGAGACGGACAGGGGGACGGAAGGAAAAACTGTTTTTT. The whole variable domain, filled in from reference TRBV30 and TRBJ1-4, reads SQTIHQWPATLVQPVGSPLSLECTVEGTSNPNLYWYRQAAGRGLQLLFYSVGIGQISSEVPQNLSASRPQDRQFILSSKKLLLSDSGFYLCAWRRTGGRKEKLFFGSGTQLSVL.

This chain connects TRBV4-1 to TRBJ1-4, with TRBD1 as a possible D gene (5 bases). The CDR3 covers 13 residues. Germline V CDR1 and CDR2: MGHRA, YSYEKL. The V end was cut by 0 bases, the J end by 10 bases, with 9 bases between. CDR3 amino acids: CASSQEQVVKLFF. Here the CDR3 DNA reads TGCGCCAGCAGCCAAGAACAGGTGGTAAAACTGTTTTTT.

The V call is TRBV19, the J call TRBJ1-5; 8 positions agree with TRBD1. CDR3 size: 17 residues. The V gene end was trimmed by 3 bases and the J gene end by 0 bases; junction bases not matched to a gene: 7. CDR1 is LNHDA, CDR2 SQIVND, per germline (reference sequence). In DNA form, the CDR3 reads TGTGCCAGTAGTATGGCCAGGGGGCGGGATAGCAATCAGCCCCAGCATTTT. Translated: CASSMARGRDSNQPQHF.

On this clone itself: One junction end does not reproduce the germline sequence, and a read error may be involved. V gene TRBV7-9 combines with J gene TRBJ2-3; 10 bases are shared with TRBD2. Germline V gives CDR1 SEHNR, CDR2 FQNEAQ (reference sequence). CDR3 length: 13 amino acids. The CDR3 region is CGLAELSTDTQYF. In DNA, the CDR3 is TGCGGACTAGCGGAACTCAGCACAGATACGCAGTATTTT.

The chain carries TRBV27 and TRBJ2-7, with 7 nucleotides matching TRBD1. Per germline, CDR1 MNHEY and CDR2 SMNVEV (reference sequence). With V trimmed by 5 bases and J by 6 bases, 7 bases remained unmatched. The length of the CDR3 is 13 residues. The CDR3 coding sequence is TGTGCCAGCAGTGCCCCGACAGGGCTCGAGCAGTACTTC. This encodes CASSAPTGLEQYF.

The CDR3 bases are TGCGCCAGCAGCCAAGGGCCGGGACAGGGGGCGCGGGAGCAGTACTTC. This translates into CASSQGPGQGAREQYF. The chain is built from TRBV4-1 and TRBJ2-7; 12 positions agree with TRBD1. From germline, CDR1 is MGHRA and CDR2 YSYEKL. CDR3 length: 16 residues. V lost 1 base and J lost 7; bases outside the gene matches: 8.

The V and J genes are TRBV5-1 and TRBJ2-7, with TRBD2 as a possible D gene (5 bases). The germline V gene encodes CDR1 SGHRS and CDR2 YFSETQ. V was pared by 4 bases and J by 6 bases, with 20 bases between. This CDR3 is built from 15 residues. CDR3 sequence reads: CASSPNSERGLEQYF. CDR3 coding DNA: TGCGCCAGCAGCCCCAACAGCGAACGGGGTCTCGAGCAGTACTTC.

The chain combines TRBV30 with TRBJ1-1; 11 bases are a match to TRBD1. The CDR3 sequence is 15 residues long. Losses at the gene ends were 2 bases for V and 6 bases for J; bases not matched to a gene: 8. CDR1 is GTSNPN and CDR2 is SVGIG in the germline V gene (reference sequence). CDR3 amino acids: CAWSPIGQGAAEAFF. CDR3 nucleotide sequence: TGTGCCTGGAGTCCGATAGGACAGGGGGCAGCTGAAGCTTTCTTT.

The chain has TRBV4-1 and TRBJ1-5; 7 bases align to TRBD1. The CDR3 extends over 13 amino acids. With 2 bases clipped from V and 7 bases from J, the junction kept 2 bases outside the gene matches. CDR1 MGHRA and CDR2 YSYEKL come from the germline V gene. CDR3 amino acids: CASSQQGEQPQHF. As DNA, the CDR3 is TGCGCCAGCAGCCAACAGGGGGAGCAGCCCCAGCATTTT.

This chain connects TRBV28 to TRBJ1-5; 8 bases are shared with TRBD1. V trimming: 6 bases; J trimming: 2 bases; junction bases outside the gene matches: 3. CDR3 size: 14 residues. Germline loops: CDR1 MDHEN, CDR2 SYDVKM. The CDR3 DNA sequence: TGTGCCAGCAGAGGACAGGGAGGCAATCAGCCCCAGCATTTT. Translated, it gives CASRGQGGNQPQHF.

The rearrangement links TRBV5-4 to TRBJ1-4; D perhaps matches TRBD1 (6 bases). Looked up from germline, CDR1 is SGHNT and CDR2 is YYREEE (reference sequence). This CDR3 spans 14 amino acids. V was shortened by 0 bases and J by 5 bases, with 8 bases between the two germline ends. CDR3 sequence reads: CASSLGQGNEKLFF. CDR3 bases: TGTGCCAGCAGCTTGGGTCAGGGGAATGAAAAACTGTTTTTT. The whole variable domain, remainder taken from reference TRBV5-4 and TRBJ1-4, is ETGVTQSPTHLIKTRGQQVTLRCSSQSGHNTVSWYQQALGQGPQFIFQYYREEENGRGNFPPRFSGLQFPNYSSELNVNALELDDSALYLCASSLGQGNEKLFFGSGTQLSVL.

The V call is TRBV2, the J call TRBJ1-5, with D maybe TRBD1 (5 bases). This CDR3 spans 13 amino acids. Trimming took off 7 bases at V and 4 bases at J, with 11 bases between the two ends. Germline CDR1 is SNHLY and CDR2 is FYNNEI. The CDR3 DNA sequence: TGTGCCAGCACCCCAGGGCCGAATCAGCCCCAGCATTTT. This sequence encodes CASTPGPNQPQHF.

The gene calls are TRBV4-1 and TRBJ2-3, with 9 bases matching TRBD2. With V trimmed by 0 bases and J by 0 bases, 7 bases remained unmatched. The CDR3 is 18 residues long. CDR1 MGHRA and CDR2 YSYEKL come from the germline V gene. The CDR3 nucleotides read TGCGCCAGCAGCCAAGAGACTAGCGGAAGTTCTAGCACAGATACGCAGTATTTT. Translation: CASSQETSGSSSTDTQYF.

V is TRBV7-2 and J is TRBJ2-7; tentatively, D is TRBD2 (5 bases). V was trimmed by 1 base and J by 3 bases, leaving 13 bases between them. CDR3 length equals 15 residues. Germline loops: CDR1 SGHTA, CDR2 FQGNSA. This chain's CDR3 is CASSLVPGTNYEQYF. The CDR3 DNA reads as TGTGCCAGCAGCTTAGTTCCGGGAACTAACTACGAGCAGTACTTC. The entire variable domain, with the rest obtained from reference TRBV7-2 and TRBJ2-7, is as follows: GAGVSQSPSNKVTEKGKDVELRCDPISGHTALYWYRQSLGQGLEFLIYFQGNSAPDKSGLPSDRFSAERTGGSVSTLTIQRTQQEDSAVYLCASSLVPGTNYEQYFGPGTRLTVT.

This rearrangement joins TRBV5-4 to TRBJ2-1; 11 nucleotides line up with TRBD1. The CDR3 contains 16 residues. Germline-derived CDR1 and CDR2 are SGHNT and YYREEE (reference sequence). The trim removed 4 bases at V and 5 bases at J, leaving 8 bases unmatched. The CDR3 protein is CASSPVRDRGDNEQFF. In nucleotides, the CDR3 is TGTGCCAGCAGCCCTGTGCGGGACAGGGGGGACAATGAGCAGTTCTTC.

As DNA, the CDR3 is TGTGCCAGCAGTGTAGGACTAGCGGGGGCCACCGGGGAGCTGTTTTTT. Translated: CASSVGLAGATGELFF. The V and J genes are TRBV6-1 and TRBJ2-2; 13 bases are shared with TRBD2. Germline V lookup: CDR1 MNHNS, CDR2 SASEGT. Trimming took 4 bases from V and 4 from J; bases not matched to a gene: 3. This CDR3 comprises 16 residues.

V usage is TRBV6-5 and J usage is TRBJ2-1; 10 nucleotides line up with TRBD1. Germline values: CDR1 MNHEY, CDR2 SVGAGI. V shed 5 bases, J shed 4 bases, and the junction held 5 bases outside the gene matches. There are 15 residues in the CDR3. The CDR3 DNA sequence: TGTGCCAGCAGTCGCCGACAGGGGGCTTACAATGAGCAGTTCTTC. Translating gives CASSRRQGAYNEQFF.

The chain recombines TRBV5-1 with TRBJ1-2; TRBD1 matches at 10 bases. The CDR3 consists of 15 residues. CDR1 is SGHRS and CDR2 is YFSETQ in the germline V gene. With V trimmed by 4 bases and J by 3 bases, 6 bases remained unmatched. CDR3 in amino acids: CASSEDRGAYYGYTF. The CDR3 DNA is TGCGCCAGCAGCGAGGACAGGGGGGCATACTATGGCTACACCTTC. The full variable domain, with the rest looked up from reference TRBV5-1 and TRBJ1-2, is KAGVTQTPRYLIKTRGQQVTLSCSPISGHRSVSWYQQTPGQGLQFLFEYFSETQRNKGNFPGRFSGRQFSNSRSEMNVSTLELGDSALYLCASSEDRGAYYGYTFGSGTRLTVV.

The chain couples TRBV7-9 to TRBJ1-1, with 9 bases identical to TRBD1. V lost 6 bases to trimming and J lost 5 bases; unmatched junction nucleotides: 13. The CDR3 length is 16 residues. The V gene's germline CDR1 is SEHNR and CDR2 FQNEAQ (reference sequence). The CDR3 DNA is TGTGCCAGCAGGAAAACAGGGGGCGTGGGAAAAACTGAAGCTTTCTTT. This encodes CASRKTGGVGKTEAFF. The variable domain in full, with the rest retrieved from reference TRBV7-9 and TRBJ1-1, is DTGVSQNPRHKITKRGQNVTFRCDPISEHNRLYWYRQTLGQGPEFLTYFQNEAQLEKSRLLSDRFSAERPKGSFSTLEIQRTEQGDSAMYLCASRKTGGVGKTEAFFGQGTRLTVV.

The chain couples TRBV7-8 to TRBJ2-2; the match to TRBD1 covers 8 bases. Germline values: CDR1 SGHVS, CDR2 FQNEAQ. Trimming at V came to 1 base and at J to 5 bases, leaving 6 bases not matched to a gene. This CDR3 is 16 amino acids long. The CDR3, as DNA: TGTGCCAGCAGCTTAGGGACAGGGTTGGGAACCGGGGAGCTGTTTTTT. Translated: CASSLGTGLGTGELFF. Drawing the rest from reference TRBV7-8 and TRBJ2-2, the complete variable domain is GAGVSQSPRYKVAKRGQDVALRCDPISGHVSLFWYQQALGQGPEFLTYFQNEAQLDKSGLPSDRFFAERPEGSVSTLKIQRTQQEDSAVYLCASSLGTGLGTGELFFGEGSRLTVL.